This T cell receptor (beta chain) was identified in a study of response to subunit inactivated influenza vaccine. TCRdb fed the RT-PCR reads into MiXCR, producing one record per CDR3 protein. The repertoire holds around 570,000 distinct CDR3 sequences, with 10% to 12% as singletons. The germline CDR1 and CDR2 sequences are SGHDN and FVKESK. The CDR3 is 15 amino acids. Trimming pared 3 bases from V and 4 bases from J, leaving 16 bases between. These data were also filed under a second study, of T cells expressing NK-cell markers. That study reports: A 5'RACE template switching approach incorporating UMIs was used to make TCR beta cDNA.

This clonotype was obtained from a man aged 45-60 years who received an inactivated influenza vaccine. The V call is TRBV14, the J call TRBJ2-7, with D possibly TRBD1 on 6 matching bases. This sample comprised PBMCs from blood, obtained on the day of vaccination. This CDR3 reads CASSQSSGTLYEQYF. The CDR3 DNA reads as TGTGCCAGCAGCCAGAGTTCCGGGACACTTTACGAGCAGTACTTC.